This TCR beta chain emerged from a study of cytomegalovirus exposure and HLA in healthy donors. This CDR3 comprises 13 residues. V dropped 6 bases and J dropped 3; count of bases not matched to a gene: 4. In germline, CDR1 is MNHEY, CDR2 SMNVEV (reference sequence). General study results and limits: Available immune exposure information was restricted to CMV serostatus only. Rare sequences made up most TCRs, while some public TCRs were found in many donors. Sequencing depth roughly uniform across donors was assumed in presence/absence analyses.

This clone was picked up a small number of times. Its antigen is unidentified. Vbeta (60) and Jbeta (13) primers were used in the PCR. Only in-frame clones appear in the TCRdb table, and some are missing; sequencing was by immunoSEQ multiplex PCR. The sample includes about 130,000 clones, over 70% seen only once; the top ten take roughly 3%. Sequenced sample: PBMCs. The TCR comes from a man aged 40-55 years in good health and CMV-seronegative. This chain joins TRBV27 and TRBJ2-7; 8 bases are a match to TRBD1. The CDR3 sequence is CASSRTGGYEQYF. Here the CDR3 DNA reads TGTGCCAGCAGCCGCACAGGGGGCTACGAGCAGTACTTC.